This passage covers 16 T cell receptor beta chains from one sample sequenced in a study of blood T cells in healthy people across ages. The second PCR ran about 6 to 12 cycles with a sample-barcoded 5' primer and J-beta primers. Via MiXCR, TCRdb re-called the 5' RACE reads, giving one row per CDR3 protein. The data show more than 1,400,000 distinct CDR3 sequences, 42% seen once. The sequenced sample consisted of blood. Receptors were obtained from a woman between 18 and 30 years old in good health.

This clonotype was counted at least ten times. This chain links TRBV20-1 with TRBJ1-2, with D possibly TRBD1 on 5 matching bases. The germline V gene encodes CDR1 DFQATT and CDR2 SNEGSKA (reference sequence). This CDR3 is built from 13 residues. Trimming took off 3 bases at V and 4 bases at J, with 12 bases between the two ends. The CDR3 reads CSARPGSAYGYTF. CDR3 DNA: TGCAGTGCTAGGCCAGGGTCCGCCTATGGCTACACCTTC.

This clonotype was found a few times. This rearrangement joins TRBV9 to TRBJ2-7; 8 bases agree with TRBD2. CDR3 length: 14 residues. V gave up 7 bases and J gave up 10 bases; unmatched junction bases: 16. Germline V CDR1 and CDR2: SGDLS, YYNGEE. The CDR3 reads CASGPGLERFLQYF. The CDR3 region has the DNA TGTGCCAGCGGCCCGGGACTAGAAAGGTTCCTTCAGTACTTC.

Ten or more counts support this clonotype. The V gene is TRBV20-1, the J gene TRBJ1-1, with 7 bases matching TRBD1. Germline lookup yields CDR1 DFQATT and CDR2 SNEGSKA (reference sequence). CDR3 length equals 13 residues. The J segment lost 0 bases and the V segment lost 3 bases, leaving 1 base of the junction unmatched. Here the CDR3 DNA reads TGCAGTGCTAGGGGACAGATGAACACTGAAGCTTTCTTT. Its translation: CSARGQMNTEAFF.

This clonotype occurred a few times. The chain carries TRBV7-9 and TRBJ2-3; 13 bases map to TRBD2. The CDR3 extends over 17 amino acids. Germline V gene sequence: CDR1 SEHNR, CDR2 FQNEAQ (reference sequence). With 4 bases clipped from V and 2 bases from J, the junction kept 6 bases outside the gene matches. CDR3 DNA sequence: TGTGCCAGCAGCTACGTGGGACTAGCGGGGTCCACAGATACGCAGTATTTT. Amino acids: CASSYVGLAGSTDTQYF.

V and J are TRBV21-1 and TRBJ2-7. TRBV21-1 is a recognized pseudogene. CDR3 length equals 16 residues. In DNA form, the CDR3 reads TGTGCCAGCAGCCCTCACGTAAGAAACGAATCCTACGAGCAGTACTTC. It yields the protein CASSPHVRNESYEQYF.

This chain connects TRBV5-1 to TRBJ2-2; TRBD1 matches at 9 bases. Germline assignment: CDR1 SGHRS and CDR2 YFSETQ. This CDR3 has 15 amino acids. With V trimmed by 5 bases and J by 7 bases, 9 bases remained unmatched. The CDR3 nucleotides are TGCGCCAGCAGATCCGGGACAGGGATAGTCGGGGAGCTGTTTTTT. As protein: CASRSGTGIVGELFF.

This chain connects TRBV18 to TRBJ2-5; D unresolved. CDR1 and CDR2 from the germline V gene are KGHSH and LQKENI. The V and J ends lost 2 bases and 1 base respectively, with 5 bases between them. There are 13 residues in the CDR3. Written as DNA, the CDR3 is TGTGCCAGCTCACCATTTGGCCAAGAGACCCAGTACTTC. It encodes CASSPFGQETQYF. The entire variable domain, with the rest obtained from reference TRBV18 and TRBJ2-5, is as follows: NAGVMQNPRHLVRRRGQEARLRCSPMKGHSHVYWYRQLPEEGLKFMVYLQKENIIDESGMPKERFSAEFPKEGPSILRIQQVVRGDSAAYFCASSPFGQETQYFGPGTRLLVL.

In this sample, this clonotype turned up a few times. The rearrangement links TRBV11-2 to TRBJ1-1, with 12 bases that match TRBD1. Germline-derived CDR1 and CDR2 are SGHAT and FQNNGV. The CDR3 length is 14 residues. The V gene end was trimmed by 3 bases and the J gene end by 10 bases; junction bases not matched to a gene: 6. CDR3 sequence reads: CASSLGQGAVVAFF. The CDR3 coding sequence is TGTGCCAGCAGCTTGGGACAGGGGGCGGTTGTAGCTTTCTTT. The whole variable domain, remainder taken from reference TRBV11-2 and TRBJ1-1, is EAGVAQSPRYKIIEKRQSVAFWCNPISGHATLYWYQQILGQGPKLLIQFQNNGVVDDSQLPKDRFSAERLKGVDSTLKIQPAKLEDSAVYLCASSLGQGAVVAFFGQGTRLTVV.

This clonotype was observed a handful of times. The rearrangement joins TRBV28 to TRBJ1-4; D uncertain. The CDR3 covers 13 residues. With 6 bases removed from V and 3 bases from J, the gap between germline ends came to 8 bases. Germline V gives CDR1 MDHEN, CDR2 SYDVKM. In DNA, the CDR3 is TGTGCCAGCAGAGGAGGTGCTAATGAAAAACTGTTTTTT. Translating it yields CASRGGANEKLFF.

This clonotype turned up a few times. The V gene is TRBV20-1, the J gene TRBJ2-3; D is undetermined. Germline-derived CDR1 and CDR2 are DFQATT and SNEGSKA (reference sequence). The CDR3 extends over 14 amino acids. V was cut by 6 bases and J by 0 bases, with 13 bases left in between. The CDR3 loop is CSARSWLSTDTQYF. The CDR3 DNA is TGCAGTGCCCGGTCCTGGCTGAGCACAGATACGCAGTATTTT.

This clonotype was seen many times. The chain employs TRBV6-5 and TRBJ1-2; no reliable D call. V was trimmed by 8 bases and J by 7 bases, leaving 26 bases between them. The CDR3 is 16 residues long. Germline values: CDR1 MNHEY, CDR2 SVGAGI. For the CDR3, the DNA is TGTGCCAGCCTGAACCGGGTAGGGCAACCCTCGGGTGGCTACACCTTC. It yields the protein CASLNRVGQPSGGYTF.

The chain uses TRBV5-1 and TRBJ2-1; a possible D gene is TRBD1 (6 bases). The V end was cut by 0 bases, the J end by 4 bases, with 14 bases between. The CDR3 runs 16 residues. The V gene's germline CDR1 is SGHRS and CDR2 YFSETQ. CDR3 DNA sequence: TGCGCCAGCAGCTTGGTCGCAGGGGCCGCGTACAATGAGCAGTTCTTC. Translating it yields CASSLVAGAAYNEQFF.

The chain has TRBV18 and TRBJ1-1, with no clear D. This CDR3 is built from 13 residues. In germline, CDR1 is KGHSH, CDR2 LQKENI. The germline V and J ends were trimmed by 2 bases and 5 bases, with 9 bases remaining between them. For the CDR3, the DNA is TGTGCCAGCTCACCAACGGGATTTACTGAAGCTTTCTTT. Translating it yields CASSPTGFTEAFF.

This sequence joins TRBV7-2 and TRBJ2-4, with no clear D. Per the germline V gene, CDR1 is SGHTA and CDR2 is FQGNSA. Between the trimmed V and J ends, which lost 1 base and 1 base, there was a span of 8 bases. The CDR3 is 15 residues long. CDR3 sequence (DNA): TGTGCCAGCAGCTTAGGTTTCGCCGCCAAAAACATTCAGTACTTC. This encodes CASSLGFAAKNIQYF. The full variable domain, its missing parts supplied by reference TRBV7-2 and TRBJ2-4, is GAGVSQSPSNKVTEKGKDVELRCDPISGHTALYWYRQSLGQGLEFLIYFQGNSAPDKSGLPSDRFSAERTGGSVSTLTIQRTQQEDSAVYLCASSLGFAAKNIQYFGAGTRLSVL.

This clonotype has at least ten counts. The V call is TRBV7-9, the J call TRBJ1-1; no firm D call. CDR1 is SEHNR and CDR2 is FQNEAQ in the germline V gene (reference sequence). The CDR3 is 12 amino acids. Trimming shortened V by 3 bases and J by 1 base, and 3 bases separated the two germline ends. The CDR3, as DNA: TGTGCCAGCAGCTTTGAGAACACTGAAGCTTTCTTT. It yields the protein CASSFENTEAFF.

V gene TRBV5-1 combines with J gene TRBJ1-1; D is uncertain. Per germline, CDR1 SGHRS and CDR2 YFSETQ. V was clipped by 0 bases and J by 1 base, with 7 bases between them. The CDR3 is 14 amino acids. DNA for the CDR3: TGCGCCAGCAGCTTGGCCCTTGAGAACACTGAAGCTTTCTTT. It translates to CASSLALENTEAFF.